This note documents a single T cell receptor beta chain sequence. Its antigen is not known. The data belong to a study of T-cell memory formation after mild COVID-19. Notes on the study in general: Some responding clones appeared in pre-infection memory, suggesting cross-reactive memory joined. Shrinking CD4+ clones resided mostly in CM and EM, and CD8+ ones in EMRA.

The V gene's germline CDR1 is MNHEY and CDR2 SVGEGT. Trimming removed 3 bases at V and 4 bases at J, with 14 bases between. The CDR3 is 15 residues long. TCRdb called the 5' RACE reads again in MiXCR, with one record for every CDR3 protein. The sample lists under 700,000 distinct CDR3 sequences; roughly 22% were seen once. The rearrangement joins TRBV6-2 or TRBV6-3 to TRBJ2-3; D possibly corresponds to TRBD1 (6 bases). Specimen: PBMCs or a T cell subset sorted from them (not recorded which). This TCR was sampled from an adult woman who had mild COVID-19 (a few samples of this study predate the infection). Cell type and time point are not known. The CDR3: CASSYNRVFPDTQYF. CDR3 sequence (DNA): TGTGCCAGCAGTTATAACAGGGTATTTCCAGATACGCAGTATTTT.